Listed here are 13 T cell receptor beta chains from one sample, sequenced in a study of shared clonotypes between healthy human individuals. CD45RO-negative CD8 cells positively selected for CCR7 made up the naive population, which excluded terminally differentiated effector memory CD45RA+ cells. Profiling relied on immunoSEQ multiplex PCR, and the TCRdb table lists in-frame clones only, not all of them. The table records some 2.1 million clones, just over 90% of them present only once. Specimen: naive CD8+ T cells from PBMCs. These receptors all come from a young man in good health. Some clones in this sample may be carry-over from other donors' samples.

V usage is TRBV9 and J usage is TRBJ2-5, with D possibly matching TRBD1 (5 bases). This CDR3 spans 16 amino acids. Germline loops: CDR1 SGDLS, CDR2 YYNGEE. V was pared by 0 bases and J by 0 bases, with 12 bases between. CDR3 loop: CASSVGRGEDQETQYF. CDR3 coding DNA: TGTGCCAGCAGCGTAGGTAGGGGCGAGGACCAAGAGACCCAGTACTTC.

This sequence joins TRBV27 and TRBJ2-5; tentatively, D is TRBD1 (6 bases). CDR3 size: 13 residues. The germline V and J ends were trimmed by 2 bases and 7 bases, with 11 bases remaining between them. CDR1 MNHEY and CDR2 SMNVEV come from the germline V gene (reference sequence). The CDR3 here is CASSLGQSRTQYF. CDR3 nucleotides: TGTGCCAGCAGTTTAGGACAGTCTAGGACCCAGTACTTC.

A word on this clone: The same CDR3 arises from other DNA sequences in this sample as well. V and J are TRBV15 and TRBJ2-5; D call uncertain. The CDR3 has 13 amino acids. The germline CDR1 and CDR2 sequences are LNHNV and YYDKDF (reference sequence). V was clipped by 6 bases and J by 2 bases, with 10 bases between them. CDR3 sequence reads: CATRRRGQETQYF. As DNA, the CDR3 is TGTGCCACCAGAAGGCGAGGTCAAGAGACCCAGTACTTC.

The chain is built from TRBV27 and TRBJ2-1, with unresolved D. The CDR3 extends over 13 amino acids. Germline V gives CDR1 MNHEY, CDR2 SMNVEV (reference sequence). Deletions cut 3 bases from V and 6 bases from J, with 9 bases between. The CDR3 region is CASSLYFSNEQFF. CDR3 coding DNA: TGTGCCAGCAGTTTGTACTTCTCCAATGAGCAGTTCTTC.

This clone was recorded once. V gene TRBV6-6 combines with J gene TRBJ2-5; weak D call: TRBD1 (6 bases). CDR3 size: 14 residues. V was clipped by 6 bases and J by 2 bases, with 13 bases between them. The germline CDR1 and CDR2 sequences are MNHNY and SVGAGI (reference sequence). CDR3 protein: CASSLQDSQETQYF. In nucleotides, the CDR3 is TGTGCCAGCAGCCTCCAGGACAGTCAAGAGACCCAGTACTTC.

V usage is TRBV9 and J usage is TRBJ2-7, with D tentatively TRBD2 (5 bases). The CDR3 extends over 14 amino acids. With 4 bases removed from V and 2 bases from J, the gap between germline ends came to 13 bases. Per germline, CDR1 SGDLS and CDR2 YYNGEE. This CDR3 reads CASSPIAGTYEQYF. CDR3 nucleotide sequence: TGTGCCAGCAGCCCTATTGCGGGTACCTACGAGCAGTACTTC.

The J gene is TRBJ2-1, the V gene TRBV6-8; D unclear. With 7 bases removed from V and 14 bases from J, the gap between germline ends came to 21 bases. From germline, CDR1 is MNHGY and CDR2 SAAAGT. The CDR3 has 13 amino acids. The CDR3 sequence is CASTILSVPEEFF. The CDR3 DNA reads as TGTGCCAGCACCATACTATCGGTTCCCGAGGAGTTCTTC.

V gene TRBV6-5 combines with J gene TRBJ1-2; D is possibly TRBD1 (6 bases). There are 15 residues in the CDR3. CDR1 is MNHEY and CDR2 is SVGAGI in the germline V gene. The V gene lost 5 bases and the J gene lost 3 bases, with 16 bases spanning the gap. The CDR3 region has the DNA TGTGCCAGCAGTACCCAGGGACATCGGGACTATGGCTACACCTTC. This encodes CASSTQGHRDYGYTF.

The chain joins TRBV27 to TRBJ2-7; 10 bases are a match to TRBD2. Germline trimming cut 5 bases from V and 1 base from J; bases unmatched to any gene: 11. Germline V gene sequence: CDR1 MNHEY, CDR2 SMNVEV (reference sequence). There are 17 residues in the CDR3. The DNA for the CDR3 is TGTGCCAGCAGTCAACGATCATTAGCGGGAGGTTCCTACGAGCAGTACTTC. This gives the protein CASSQRSLAGGSYEQYF.

CDR3 sequence reads: CASSERLDNYNEQFF. The CDR3 nucleotides read TGCGCCAGCAGCGAGAGACTGGATAACTACAATGAGCAGTTCTTC. The V call is TRBV4-3, the J call TRBJ2-1, with D unresolved. Trimming pared 5 bases from V and 3 bases from J, leaving 14 bases between. Germline V gives CDR1 LGHNA, CDR2 YSLEER. The CDR3 has 15 residues.

This sequence joins TRBV10-1 and TRBJ1-2, with D uncertain. This CDR3 region has 15 residues. The V end lost 4 bases, the J end lost 4 bases, and 16 bases lay between the germline ends. From germline, CDR1 is WNHNN and CDR2 SYGVQD (reference sequence). The CDR3 loop is CASSGKEEDFYGYTF. The CDR3 DNA reads TGCGCCAGCAGTGGAAAGGAGGAGGATTTCTATGGCTACACCTTC.

The chain recombines TRBV27 with TRBJ2-3; D is ambiguous. Germline values: CDR1 MNHEY, CDR2 SMNVEV (reference sequence). Trimming took off 2 bases at V and 6 bases at J, with 15 bases between the two ends. This CDR3 spans 15 amino acids. This CDR3 reads CASSLERRIRDTQYF. The CDR3 DNA sequence: TGTGCCAGCAGTTTAGAGAGGCGAATACGGGATACGCAGTATTTT.

The chain joins TRBV11-2 to TRBJ2-3; TRBD2 might be the D (5 bases). V lost 6 bases to trimming and J lost 1 base, with 11 bases between them. The CDR3 runs to 14 residues. The germline V gene encodes CDR1 SGHAT and CDR2 FQNNGV. The CDR3 region has the DNA TGTGCCAGCAGTTCTGGACTTGGCACAGATACGCAGTATTTT. Encoded protein: CASSSGLGTDTQYF. Drawing the rest from reference TRBV11-2 and TRBJ2-3, the complete variable domain is EAGVAQSPRYKIIEKRQSVAFWCNPISGHATLYWYQQILGQGPKLLIQFQNNGVVDDSQLPKDRFSAERLKGVDSTLKIQPAKLEDSAVYLCASSSGLGTDTQYFGPGTRLTVL.